This T cell receptor beta chain was sequenced during a study of vaccination and CD4 T cells after COVID-19. Study in general: Six male and four female convalescents took part, two of them Hispanic.

Treatment indicated: roughly 11-day PBMC culture with coronavirus spike peptide pools or control peptides (ViraFEST assay). The CDR3 covers 18 residues. Trimming removed 1 base from V and 0 bases from J, with 17 bases in between. In germline, CDR1 is LNHNV, CDR2 YYDKDF (reference sequence). The Oncomine TCR Beta short-read assay was applied to DNA of cultured CD4+ T cells. TCRdb reanalysed the PCR reads using MiXCR and keeps one entry per CDR3 protein. The sample lists around 19,000 distinct CDR3 sequences; 49% were seen once. The table lists this clonotype with a few counts. Its specificity is not known.

The clonotype originates from a human donor who had recovered from COVID-19. The chain couples TRBV15 to TRBJ2-3, with D maybe TRBD2 (6 bases). Sequencing input: CD4+ T cells from blood, cultured in vitro. CDR3 loop: CATSRGLVAGTSTDTQYF. As DNA, the CDR3 is TGTGCCACCAGCAGAGGGCTCGTTGCGGGGACTAGCACAGATACGCAGTATTTT.